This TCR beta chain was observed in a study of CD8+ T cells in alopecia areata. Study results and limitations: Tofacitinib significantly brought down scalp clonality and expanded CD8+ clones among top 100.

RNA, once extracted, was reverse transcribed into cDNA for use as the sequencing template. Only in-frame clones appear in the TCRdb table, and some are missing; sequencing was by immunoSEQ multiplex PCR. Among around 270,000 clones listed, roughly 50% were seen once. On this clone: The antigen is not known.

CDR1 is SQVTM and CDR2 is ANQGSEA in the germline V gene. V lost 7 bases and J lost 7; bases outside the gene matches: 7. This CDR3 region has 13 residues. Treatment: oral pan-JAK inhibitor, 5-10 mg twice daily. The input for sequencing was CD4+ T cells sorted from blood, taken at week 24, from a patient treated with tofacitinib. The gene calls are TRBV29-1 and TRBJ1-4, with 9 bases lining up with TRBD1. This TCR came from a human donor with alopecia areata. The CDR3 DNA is TGCAGCGCCACACGGACAGGGGCTGAAAAACTGTTTTTT. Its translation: CSATRTGAEKLFF. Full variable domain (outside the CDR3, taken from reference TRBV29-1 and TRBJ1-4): SAVISQKPSRDICQRGTSLTIQCQVDSQVTMMFWYRQQPGQSLTLIATANQGSEATYESGFVIDKFPISRPNLTFSTLTVSNMSPEDSSIYLCSATRTGAEKLFFGSGTQLSVL.